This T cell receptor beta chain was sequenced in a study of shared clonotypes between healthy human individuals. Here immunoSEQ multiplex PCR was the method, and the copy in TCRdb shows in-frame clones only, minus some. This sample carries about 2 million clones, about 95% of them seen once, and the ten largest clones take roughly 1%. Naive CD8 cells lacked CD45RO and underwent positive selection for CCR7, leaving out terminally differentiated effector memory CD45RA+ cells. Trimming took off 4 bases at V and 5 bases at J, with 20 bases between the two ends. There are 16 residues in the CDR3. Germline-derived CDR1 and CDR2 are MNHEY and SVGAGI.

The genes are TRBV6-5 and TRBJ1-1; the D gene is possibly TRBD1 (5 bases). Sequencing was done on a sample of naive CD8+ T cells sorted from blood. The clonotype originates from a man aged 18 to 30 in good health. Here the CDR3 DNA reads TGTGCCAGCAGTTTTCCGAGTGAGGGGATAGGTACTGAAGCTTTCTTT. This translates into CASSFPSEGIGTEAFF.